This paragraph reports one TCR beta chain. The sample originates from a study of shared clonotypes between healthy human individuals. At the level of the study: There were three CD4 naive, three CD4 memory, two CD8 naive and one CD8 memory plates per donor.

Clones were sequenced by immunoSEQ multiplex PCR, and TCRdb holds only the in-frame ones, with some missing. Of more than 1 million clones listed, around three quarters are singletons. After removal of 8 bases from V and 0 bases from J, the junction contained 6 bases not matched to a gene. The germline gives CDR1 MNHNY, CDR2 SVGAGI (reference sequence). The length of the CDR3 is 16 residues. Input material: memory CD4+ T cells from PBMCs. Stated subset: CD45RA-negative fraction. The TCR was taken from a man aged 18-30 years in good health. Some clones in this sample may be carry-over from other donors' samples. The rearrangement joins TRBV6-6 to TRBJ2-2, with TRBD2 matching 10 bases. The CDR3 region is CASESGLAANTGELFF. CDR3 sequence (DNA): TGTGCCAGCGAATCAGGACTAGCGGCGAACACCGGGGAGCTGTTTTTT.